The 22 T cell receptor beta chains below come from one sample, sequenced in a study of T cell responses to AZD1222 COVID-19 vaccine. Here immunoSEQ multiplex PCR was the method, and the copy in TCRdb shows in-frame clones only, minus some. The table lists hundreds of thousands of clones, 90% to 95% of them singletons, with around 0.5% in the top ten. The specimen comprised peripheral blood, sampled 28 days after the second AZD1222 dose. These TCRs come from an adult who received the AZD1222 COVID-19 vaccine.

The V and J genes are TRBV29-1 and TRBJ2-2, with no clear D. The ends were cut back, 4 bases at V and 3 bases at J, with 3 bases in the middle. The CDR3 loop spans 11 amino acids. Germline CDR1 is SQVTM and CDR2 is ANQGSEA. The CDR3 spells CSVGDTGELFF. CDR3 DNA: TGCAGCGTTGGGGACACCGGGGAGCTGTTTTTT.

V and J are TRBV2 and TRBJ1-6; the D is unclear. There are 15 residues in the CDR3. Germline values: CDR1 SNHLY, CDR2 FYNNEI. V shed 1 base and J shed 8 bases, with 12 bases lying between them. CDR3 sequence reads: CASSEGQATHSPLHF. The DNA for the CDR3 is TGTGCCAGCAGTGAAGGCCAGGCAACCCATTCACCCCTCCACTTT.

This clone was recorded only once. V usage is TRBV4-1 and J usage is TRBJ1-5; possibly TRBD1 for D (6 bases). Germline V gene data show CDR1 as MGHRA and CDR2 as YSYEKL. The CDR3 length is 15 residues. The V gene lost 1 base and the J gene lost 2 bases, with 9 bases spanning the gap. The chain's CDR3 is CASSQGQGRNQPQHF. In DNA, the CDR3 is TGCGCCAGCAGCCAAGGGCAGGGGCGCAATCAGCCCCAGCATTTT.

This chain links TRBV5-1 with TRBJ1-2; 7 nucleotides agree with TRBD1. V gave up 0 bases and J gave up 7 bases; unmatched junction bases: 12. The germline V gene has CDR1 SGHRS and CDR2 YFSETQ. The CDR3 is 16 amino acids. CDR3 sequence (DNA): TGCGCCAGCAGCTTGGGAGGGACAGCTACCTCTCCTGGCTACACCTTC. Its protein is CASSLGGTATSPGYTF.

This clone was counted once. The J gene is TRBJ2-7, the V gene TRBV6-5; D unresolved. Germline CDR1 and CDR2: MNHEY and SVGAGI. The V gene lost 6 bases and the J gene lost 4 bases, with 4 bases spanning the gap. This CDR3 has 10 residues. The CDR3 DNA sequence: TGTGCCAGCAGAAAATACGAGCAGTACTTC. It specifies CASRKYEQYF.

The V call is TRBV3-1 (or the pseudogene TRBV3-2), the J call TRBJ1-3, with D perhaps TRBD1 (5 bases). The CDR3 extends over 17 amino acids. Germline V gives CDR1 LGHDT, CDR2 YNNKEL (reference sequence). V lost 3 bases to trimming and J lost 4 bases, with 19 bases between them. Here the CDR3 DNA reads TGTGCCAGCAGCCAGAGAACGGCCAGGGCGGACGGAAACACCATATATTTT. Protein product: CASSQRTARADGNTIYF.

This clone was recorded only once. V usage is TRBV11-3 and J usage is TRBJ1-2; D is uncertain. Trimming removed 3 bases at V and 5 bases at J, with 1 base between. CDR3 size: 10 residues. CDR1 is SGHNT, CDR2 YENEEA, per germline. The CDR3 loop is CASSFYGYTF. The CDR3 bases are TGTGCCAGCAGCTTTTATGGCTACACCTTC.

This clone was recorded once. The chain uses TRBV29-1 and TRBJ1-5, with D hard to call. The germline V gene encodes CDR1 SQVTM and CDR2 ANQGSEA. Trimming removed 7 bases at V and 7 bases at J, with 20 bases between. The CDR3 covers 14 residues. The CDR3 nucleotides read TGCAGCGCCCTAACCCAGAGACCGGGGCAGCCCCAGCATTTT. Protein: CSALTQRPGQPQHF.

The CDR3 loop reads CSVASTYEQYF. Written as DNA, the CDR3 is TGCAGCGTGGCTAGCACCTACGAGCAGTACTTC. The chain has TRBV29-1 and TRBJ2-7, with a possible D match to TRBD2 (5 bases). The CDR3 sequence is 11 residues long. Germline V CDR1 and CDR2: SQVTM, ANQGSEA. V was pared by 6 bases and J by 2 bases, with 8 bases between.

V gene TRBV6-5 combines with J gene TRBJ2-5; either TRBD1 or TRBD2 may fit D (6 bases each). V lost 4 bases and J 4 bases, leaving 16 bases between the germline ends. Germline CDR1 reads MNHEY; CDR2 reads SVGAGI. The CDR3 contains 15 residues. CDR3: CASSSPGAPRETQYF. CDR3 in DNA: TGTGCCAGCAGTTCCCCGGGGGCGCCCCGAGAGACCCAGTACTTC.

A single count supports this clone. CDR3 in amino acids: CASSLGSGARETQYF. CDR3 nucleotides: TGTGCCAGCAGCTTAGGATCCGGTGCGAGAGAGACCCAGTACTTC. V gene TRBV7-9 combines with J gene TRBJ2-5, with unresolved D. Trimming removed 1 base at V and 4 bases at J, with 13 bases between. Germline V gives CDR1 SEHNR, CDR2 FQNEAQ (reference sequence). There are 15 residues in the CDR3.

The CDR3 region is CASSSTGGQRTDTQYF. Written as DNA, the CDR3 is TGCGCCAGCAGCTCGACAGGGGGCCAGAGGACAGATACGCAGTATTTT. This chain connects TRBV5-1 to TRBJ2-3; TRBD1 matches at 10 bases. This CDR3 comprises 16 residues. Germline trimming cut 3 bases from V and 3 bases from J; bases unmatched to any gene: 7. Looked up from germline, CDR1 is SGHRS and CDR2 is YFSETQ.

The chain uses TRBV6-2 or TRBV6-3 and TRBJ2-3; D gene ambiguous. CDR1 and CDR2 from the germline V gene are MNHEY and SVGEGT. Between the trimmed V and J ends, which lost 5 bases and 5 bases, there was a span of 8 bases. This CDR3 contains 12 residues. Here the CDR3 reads CASSRVRDTQYF. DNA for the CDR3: TGTGCCAGCAGTAGGGTTCGAGATACGCAGTATTTT.

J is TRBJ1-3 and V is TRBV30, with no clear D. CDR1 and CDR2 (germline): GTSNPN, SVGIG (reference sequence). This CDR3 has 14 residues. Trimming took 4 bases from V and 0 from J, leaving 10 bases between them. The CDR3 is CAWNYLYSGNTIYF. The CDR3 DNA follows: TGTGCCTGGAATTACCTTTACTCTGGAAACACCATATATTTT.

CDR3 coding DNA: TGTGCCAGCAGCGAGGGACAGGGGATTGAAGCTTTCTTT. It codes for CASSEGQGIEAFF. The chain links TRBV9 to TRBJ1-1; 10 nucleotides agree with TRBD1. Unmatched junction bases numbered 3, after V lost 3 bases and J lost 7 bases. Germline V gene sequence: CDR1 SGDLS, CDR2 YYNGEE. The CDR3 sequence is 13 residues long.

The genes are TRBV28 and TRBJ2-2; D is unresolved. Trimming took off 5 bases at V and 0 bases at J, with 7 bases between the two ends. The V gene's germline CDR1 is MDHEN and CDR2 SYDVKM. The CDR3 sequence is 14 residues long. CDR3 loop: CASSQATNTGELFF. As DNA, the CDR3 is TGTGCCAGCAGTCAAGCTACGAACACCGGGGAGCTGTTTTTT.

This CDR3 is CAISESGRGEAGELFF. The CDR3 nucleotides are TGTGCCATCAGTGAGTCTGGCAGGGGTGAGGCCGGGGAGCTGTTTTTT. This chain links TRBV10-3 with TRBJ2-2; D may be TRBD1 (6 bases). CDR3 length equals 16 residues. Per the germline V gene, CDR1 is ENHRY and CDR2 is SYGVKD. Between the trimmed V and J ends, which lost 0 bases and 6 bases, there was a span of 14 bases.

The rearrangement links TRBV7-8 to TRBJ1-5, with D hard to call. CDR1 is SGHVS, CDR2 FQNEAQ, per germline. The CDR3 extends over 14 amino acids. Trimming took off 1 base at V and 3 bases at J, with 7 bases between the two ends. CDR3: CASSLGRNNQPQHF. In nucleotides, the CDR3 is TGTGCCAGCAGCTTAGGCAGAAACAATCAGCCCCAGCATTTT.

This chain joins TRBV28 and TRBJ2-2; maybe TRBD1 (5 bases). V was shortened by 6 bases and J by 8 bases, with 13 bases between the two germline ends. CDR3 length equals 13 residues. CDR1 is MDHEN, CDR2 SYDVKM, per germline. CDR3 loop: CASSQLYRGELFF. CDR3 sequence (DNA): TGTGCCAGCAGCCAGCTCTACAGGGGGGAGCTGTTTTTT.

The CDR3 coding sequence is TGCGCCAGCAGCTTGGCCAGCGGGGCCCGTGGAGATACGCAGTATTTT. This sequence encodes CASSLASGARGDTQYF. This chain connects TRBV5-1 to TRBJ2-3; 7 positions agree with TRBD2. CDR1 and CDR2 from the germline V gene are SGHRS and YFSETQ. J lost 5 bases, V lost 0 bases, and 9 bases had no gene match. The CDR3 runs to 16 residues.

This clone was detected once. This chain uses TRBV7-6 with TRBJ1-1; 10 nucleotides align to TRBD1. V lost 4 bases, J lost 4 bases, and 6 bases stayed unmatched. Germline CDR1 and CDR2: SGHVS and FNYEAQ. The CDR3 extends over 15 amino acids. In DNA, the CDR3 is TGTGCCAGCAGCTCCGGGACAGGGGTTGCCACTGAAGCTTTCTTT. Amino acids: CASSSGTGVATEAFF.

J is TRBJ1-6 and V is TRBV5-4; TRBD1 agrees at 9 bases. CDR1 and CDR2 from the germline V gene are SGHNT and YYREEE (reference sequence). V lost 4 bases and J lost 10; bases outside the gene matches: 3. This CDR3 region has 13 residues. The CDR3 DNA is TGTGCCAGCAGCACTGGACAGGGGTCACCCCTCCACTTT. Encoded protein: CASSTGQGSPLHF. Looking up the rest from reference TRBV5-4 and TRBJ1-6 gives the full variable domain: ETGVTQSPTHLIKTRGQQVTLRCSSQSGHNTVSWYQQALGQGPQFIFQYYREEENGRGNFPPRFSGLQFPNYSSELNVNALELDDSALYLCASSTGQGSPLHFGNGTRLTVT.